These 27 T cell receptor beta chains share one sample of origin, sequenced in a study of response to subunit inactivated influenza vaccine. TCRdb re-called the RT-PCR reads with MiXCR, one entry per CDR3 protein. The data hold hundreds of thousands of distinct CDR3 sequences, with approximately 7.1% observed a single time. This sample comprised PBMCs from blood, obtained less than 30 months after vaccination. Receptors were obtained from a man aged 45-69 years who received an inactivated influenza vaccine.

This clonotype was recorded at least ten times. The V and J genes are TRBV4-1 and TRBJ2-5, with a tentative D call TRBD2 (6 bases). V was trimmed by 1 base and J by 4 bases, leaving 7 bases between them. The CDR3 runs to 13 residues. Germline V lookup: CDR1 MGHRA, CDR2 YSYEKL. CDR3 sequence: CASSQGGVETQYF. Here the CDR3 DNA reads TGCGCCAGCAGCCAAGGGGGGGTAGAGACCCAGTACTTC.

Details on this clonotype: Given a much more abundant clone one base away, this may be a read error. The chain links TRBV6-1 to TRBJ2-1, with 9 bases identical to TRBD1. The CDR3 is 17 residues long. CDR1 and CDR2 (germline): MNHNS, SASEGT. The V segment lost 5 bases and the J segment 1 base; nucleotides outside the gene matches: 9. CDR3 DNA sequence: TGTGCCAGCAGTCCCGGGACAGGGACAGGATCCTACAATGAGCAGTTCTTC. Residues: CASSPGTGTGSYNEQFF.

The rearrangement links TRBV4-3 to TRBJ2-1; 11 bases agree with TRBD2. The germline V gene has CDR1 LGHNA and CDR2 YSLEER. With 0 bases clipped from V and 7 bases from J, the junction kept 5 bases outside the gene matches. The CDR3 has 16 residues. CDR3 sequence reads: CASSQDVAGGRNEQFF. In DNA, the CDR3 is TGCGCCAGCAGCCAAGATGTAGCGGGGGGGCGTAATGAGCAGTTCTTC.

The chain joins TRBV4-1 to TRBJ2-1, with D possibly TRBD1 on 6 matching bases. Deletions cut 1 base from V and 4 bases from J, with 20 bases between. This CDR3 has 18 residues. Germline CDR1 and CDR2: MGHRA and YSYEKL. For the CDR3, the DNA is TGCGCCAGCAGCCAAGGGACAAGCAGGGGATTTGGTTACAATGAGCAGTTCTTC. Protein: CASSQGTSRGFGYNEQFF.

The CDR3 here is CASSYPRGGFYEQYF. The CDR3 DNA reads as TGTGCCAGCAGTTACCCTCGGGGAGGGTTCTACGAGCAGTACTTC. The rearrangement uses TRBV6-5 and TRBJ2-7, with 7 bases that match TRBD2. The CDR3 runs to 15 residues. CDR1 is MNHEY and CDR2 is SVGAGI in the germline V gene. V lost 2 bases, J lost 3 bases, and 7 bases stayed unmatched.

This clonotype has at least ten counts. CDR3 bases: TGCAGTGCTATTAACCAGCGGGTTAGAAGCACAGATACGCAGTATTTT. Amino acid sequence: CSAINQRVRSTDTQYF. V gene TRBV20-1 combines with J gene TRBJ2-3; the D gene is possibly TRBD2 (6 bases). The length of the CDR3 is 16 residues. V dropped 4 bases and J dropped 0 bases, with 17 bases sitting between them. Germline CDR1 reads DFQATT; CDR2 reads SNEGSKA (reference sequence).

This clonotype has a handful of counts. This chain joins TRBV10-3 and TRBJ1-5; TRBD1 matches at 9 bases. This CDR3 is 16 amino acids long. V lost 0 bases and J lost 4; bases outside the gene matches: 4. Germline assignment: CDR1 ENHRY and CDR2 SYGVKD. Here the CDR3 DNA reads TGTGCCATCAGTGAGTCGAACAGGGGGCAAAATCAGCCCCAGCATTTT. It translates to CAISESNRGQNQPQHF.

The chain couples TRBV10-3 to TRBJ2-1; D is unresolved. CDR1 is ENHRY and CDR2 is SYGVKD in the germline V gene. This CDR3 comprises 12 residues. V lost 6 bases and J lost 3, with 6 bases in between. This CDR3 is CAISNGYNEQFF. The CDR3 DNA is TGTGCCATCAGCAATGGCTACAATGAGCAGTTCTTC.

The chain recombines TRBV5-1 with TRBJ2-7; TRBD2 might be the D (6 bases). V lost 4 bases, J lost 4 bases, and 12 bases lay in between. The CDR3 length is 13 residues. Germline V gene lookup returns CDR1 SGHRS and CDR2 YFSETQ. The CDR3 DNA reads as TGCGCCAGCAGCGTAGCGGTAGCTTACGAGCAGTACTTC. Translated: CASSVAVAYEQYF. Filled out from reference TRBV5-1 and TRBJ2-7, the complete variable domain reads KAGVTQTPRYLIKTRGQQVTLSCSPISGHRSVSWYQQTPGQGLQFLFEYFSETQRNKGNFPGRFSGRQFSNSRSEMNVSTLELGDSALYLCASSVAVAYEQYFGPGTRLTVT.

This clonotype has only a few counts. V and J are TRBV6-2 or TRBV6-3 and TRBJ2-7; D is undetermined. The germline V gene encodes CDR1 MNHEY and CDR2 SVGEGT. The CDR3 totals 14 residues. V was pared by 6 bases and J by 5 bases, with 17 bases between. CDR3 in DNA: TGTGCCAGCAGCTTGACCACACAGCTCGACGAGCAGTACTTC. This gives the protein CASSLTTQLDEQYF.

This clonotype showed up many times. The genes are TRBV7-6 and TRBJ1-5; no clear D. CDR1 is SGHVS, CDR2 FNYEAQ, per germline. The CDR3 runs to 13 residues. V was trimmed by 2 bases and J by 4 bases, leaving 6 bases between them. This CDR3 is CASSLWENQPQHF. The CDR3 DNA sequence: TGTGCCAGCAGCTTATGGGAGAATCAGCCCCAGCATTTT.

The chain combines TRBV3-1 with TRBJ1-3, with 8 bases identical to TRBD1. V lost 1 base to trimming and J lost 4 bases; unmatched junction nucleotides: 6. The germline V gene encodes CDR1 LGHDT and CDR2 YNNKEL (reference sequence). CDR3 length: 16 residues. The CDR3, as DNA: TGTGCCAGCAGCCAAGCAGGACAGGGTAGGGGAAACACCATATATTTT. Amino acid sequence: CASSQAGQGRGNTIYF.

The chain links TRBV19 to TRBJ1-5; D is unresolved. The CDR3 spans 15 residues. Germline V lookup: CDR1 LNHDA, CDR2 SQIVND (reference sequence). Trimming left V 3 bases short and J 9 bases short, with 18 bases between. The CDR3 protein is CASSMGKRPPRPQHF. CDR3 DNA sequence: TGTGCCAGTAGTATGGGTAAGAGGCCGCCAAGGCCCCAGCATTTT.

This clonotype was seen only a few times. This chain connects TRBV5-1 to TRBJ2-5, with 7 bases lining up with TRBD1. The V gene's germline CDR1 is SGHRS and CDR2 YFSETQ. V lost 0 bases and J lost 2; bases outside the gene matches: 7. This CDR3 has 16 residues. The CDR3 sequence: CASSLAGTVDQETQYF. CDR3 coding DNA: TGCGCCAGCAGCTTGGCCGGGACAGTCGATCAAGAGACCCAGTACTTC.

V gene TRBV30 combines with J gene TRBJ2-3; weak D call: TRBD1 (5 bases). Germline CDR1 is GTSNPN and CDR2 is SVGIG (reference sequence). V dropped 0 bases and J dropped 0 bases, with 10 bases sitting between them. The CDR3 is 15 residues long. CDR3: CAWSVTGPSTDTQYF. For the CDR3, the DNA is TGTGCCTGGAGTGTTACAGGCCCCAGCACAGATACGCAGTATTTT. The variable domain in full, completed from reference TRBV30 and TRBJ2-3, reads SQTIHQWPATLVQPVGSPLSLECTVEGTSNPNLYWYRQAAGRGLQLLFYSVGIGQISSEVPQNLSASRPQDRQFILSSKKLLLSDSGFYLCAWSVTGPSTDTQYFGPGTRLTVL.

At least ten counts were recorded for this clonotype. The chain links TRBV5-1 to TRBJ1-1; possible D gene TRBD1, 5 bases. Trimming removed 0 bases at V and 5 bases at J, with 11 bases between. Germline assignment: CDR1 SGHRS and CDR2 YFSETQ. The CDR3 contains 14 residues. CDR3 amino acids: CASSLDSRGTEAFF. DNA for the CDR3: TGCGCCAGCAGCTTGGACAGCCGGGGGACTGAAGCTTTCTTT. The variable domain in full, completed from reference TRBV5-1 and TRBJ1-1, reads KAGVTQTPRYLIKTRGQQVTLSCSPISGHRSVSWYQQTPGQGLQFLFEYFSETQRNKGNFPGRFSGRQFSNSRSEMNVSTLELGDSALYLCASSLDSRGTEAFFGQGTRLTVV.

The chain uses TRBV12-3 or TRBV12-4 and TRBJ1-5; D perhaps matches TRBD1 (6 bases). CDR3 length: 15 residues. V was shortened by 6 bases and J by 0 bases, with 12 bases between the two germline ends. The CDR3 spells CASRQDRFSNQPQHF. For the CDR3, the DNA is TGTGCCAGCAGGCAGGACAGATTTAGCAATCAGCCCCAGCATTTT.

The gene calls are TRBV11-2 and TRBJ2-7; 9 bases align to TRBD2. V dropped 2 bases and J dropped 0; count of bases not matched to a gene: 2. Germline CDR1 and CDR2: SGHAT and FQNNGV. This CDR3 contains 15 residues. Written as DNA, the CDR3 is TGTGCCAGCAGCTTAATTAGCGGGAGCTCCTACGAGCAGTACTTC. This encodes CASSLISGSSYEQYF.

This clonotype was detected ten times or more. The CDR3 spells CASSLSRGRRSDTQYF. CDR3 DNA sequence: TGTGCCAGCAGTTTATCCCGCGGGAGACGGTCAGATACGCAGTATTTT. The V gene is TRBV27, the J gene TRBJ2-3, with 7 nucleotides matching TRBD2. V lost 0 bases, J lost 4 bases, and 7 bases stayed unmatched. The CDR3 is made up of 16 amino acids. Germline lookup yields CDR1 MNHEY and CDR2 SMNVEV (reference sequence).

The table lists this clonotype with a few counts. The J gene is TRBJ2-1, the V gene TRBV30; no definite D call. The germline V gene has CDR1 GTSNPN and CDR2 SVGIG (reference sequence). V gave up 2 bases and J gave up 10 bases, with 9 bases separating them. The CDR3 has 11 residues. The CDR3 nucleotides read TGTGCCTGGAGTACGGCGGTGGAGCAGTTCTTC. This encodes CAWSTAVEQFF.

The J gene is TRBJ2-7, the V gene TRBV20-1, with D perhaps TRBD1 or TRBD2 (7 bases each). CDR1 is DFQATT and CDR2 is SNEGSKA in the germline V gene (reference sequence). V was pared by 3 bases and J by 2 bases, with 11 bases between. This CDR3 contains 13 residues. Here the CDR3 DNA reads TGCAGTGCTAGGGGGAGGGGGCCCTACGAGCAGTACTTC. Protein sequence: CSARGRGPYEQYF.

This clonotype was picked up many times. The chain has TRBV2 and TRBJ2-2; D unresolved. Germline V gene data show CDR1 as SNHLY and CDR2 as FYNNEI. The CDR3 has 12 residues. Trimming pared 1 base from V and 5 bases from J, leaving 2 bases between. The CDR3 is CASSEDTGELFF. CDR3 coding DNA: TGTGCCAGCAGTGAAGATACCGGGGAGCTGTTTTTT.

The genes are TRBV5-6 and TRBJ2-7; D ambiguous. In germline, CDR1 is SGHDT, CDR2 YYEEEE. This CDR3 is built from 12 residues. Trimming cost V 2 bases and J 6 bases, with 9 bases left between them. The CDR3 loop is CASSFRSGEQYF. The CDR3, as DNA: TGTGCCAGCAGCTTTAGAAGTGGCGAGCAGTACTTC.

This clonotype was observed a handful of times. This rearrangement joins TRBV28 to TRBJ1-1; 10 bases align to TRBD1. Germline loops: CDR1 MDHEN, CDR2 SYDVKM. The trim removed 6 bases at V and 6 bases at J, leaving 7 bases unmatched. The CDR3 sequence is 14 residues long. In DNA, the CDR3 is TGTGCCAGCAGACCCGGGACAGGGGTTGCTGAAGCTTTCTTT. Its protein product is CASRPGTGVAEAFF.

This clonotype was seen at least ten times. The gene calls are TRBV12-3 or TRBV12-4 and TRBJ2-7, with 11 bases fitting TRBD2. The J segment lost 2 bases and the V segment lost 6 bases, leaving 12 bases of the junction unmatched. The CDR3 spans 17 residues. Written as DNA, the CDR3 is TGTGCCAGCAGCATAAGAGCTAGCGGGGGGCCCCCCTACGAGCAGTACTTC. The encoded protein is CASSIRASGGPPYEQYF.

This clonotype was observed a handful of times. This sequence joins TRBV15 and TRBJ2-1; 13 bases line up with TRBD2. Germline V gene sequence: CDR1 LNHNV, CDR2 YYDKDF (reference sequence). V shed 4 bases, J shed 8 bases, and the junction held 5 bases outside the gene matches. The CDR3 is 15 residues long. The CDR3 DNA reads as TGTGCCACCAGCAAAGGACTAGCGGGAGTAGATGAGCAGTTCTTC. Translated, it gives CATSKGLAGVDEQFF.

This clonotype has a count of ten or more. The chain links TRBV5-1 to TRBJ1-2; 8 bases are shared with TRBD1. The J segment lost 4 bases and the V segment lost 7 bases, leaving 9 bases of the junction unmatched. Germline assignment: CDR1 SGHRS and CDR2 YFSETQ. This CDR3 is built from 14 residues. CDR3 DNA sequence: TGCGCCAGCTCCGATGGCACAGGGGGCTATGGCTACACCTTC. It yields the protein CASSDGTGGYGYTF.